This T cell receptor beta chain came from a study of radiotherapy plus CTLA-4 blockade in lung cancer. Regarding this clone: Antigen specificity is unknown.

The V gene end was trimmed by 4 bases and the J gene end by 7 bases; junction bases not matched to a gene: 8. Germline-derived CDR1 and CDR2 are SGHRS and YFSETQ. The CDR3 runs 15 residues. Clones were sequenced by immunoSEQ multiplex PCR, and TCRdb holds only the in-frame ones, with some missing. The data show 100,000 to 150,000 clones, 75% to 80% seen once. Study conclusions and caveats: Following radiotherapy plus ipilimumab, tumor-derived TCR clones expanded in the blood.

This sequence originates from a human donor with non-small cell lung cancer who had a partial response to radiotherapy plus ipilimumab. The specimen comprised peripheral blood, sampled from a patient treated with radiotherapy plus ipilimumab. The chain joins TRBV5-1 to TRBJ1-5; 10 bases are a match to TRBD1. The CDR3 DNA reads as TGCGCCAGCAGCACGACAGGGGGCGCAGACCAGCCCCAGCATTTT. Its protein product is CASSTTGGADQPQHF.